The rows below give T cell receptor beta chains drawn from one sample of a study of T cell responses to AZD1222 COVID-19 vaccine. The protocol was immunoSEQ multiplex PCR, while the TCRdb copy is restricted to in-frame clones and leaves out a portion. Of about 110,000 clones in the sample, approximately 84% were seen once. This specimen was peripheral blood, taken on day 0 of AZD1222 vaccination. The receptors here all came from an adult in good health. Both conserved end residues are part of each CDR3. The order of the fields is J gene, V gene, D gene, clone size, CDR3 DNA, CDR3 protein. The D gene is left open where the match is weak. Clone size is given for some rows only: seen once, a few or many times, or a class if the clone is expanded.

j_call: TRBJ1-1
v_call: TRBV7-9
d_call: .
clone_size: .
cdr3_nt: TGTGCCAGCAGCTTAGCTGAAGCTTTCTTT
cdr3_aa: CASSLAEAFF

j_call: TRBJ2-5
v_call: TRBV11-3
d_call: TRBD1
clone_size: .
cdr3_nt: TGTGCCAGCAGCCCGGGACAGGGGGCTTCCAAGACCCAGTACTTC
cdr3_aa: CASSPGQGASKTQYF

j_call: TRBJ1-5
v_call: TRBV25-1
d_call: .
clone_size: .
cdr3_nt: TGTGCCAGCAGTGCTCAGGGCAATCAGCCCCAGCATTTT
cdr3_aa: CASSAQGNQPQHF

j_call: TRBJ2-3
v_call: TRBV7-2
d_call: TRBD2
clone_size: .
cdr3_nt: TGTGCCAGCAGAGCCGGACTAGCGAACACAGATACGCAGTATTTT
cdr3_aa: CASRAGLANTDTQYF

j_call: TRBJ1-5
v_call: TRBV4-1
d_call: .
clone_size: .
cdr3_nt: TGCGCCAGCAGCCAGGTAGACGGAATTCATCAGCCCCAGCATTTT
cdr3_aa: CASSQVDGIHQPQHF

j_call: TRBJ1-1
v_call: TRBV7-8
d_call: .
clone_size: .
cdr3_nt: TGTGCCAGCAGCCGGGGGTTAGGTTATGAAGCTTTCTTT
cdr3_aa: CASSRGLGYEAFF

j_call: TRBJ1-2
v_call: TRBV10-3
d_call: .
clone_size: few
cdr3_nt: TGTGCCATTCAAGAGGGGCCTTACTATGGCTACACCTTC
cdr3_aa: CAIQEGPYYGYTF

j_call: TRBJ2-5
v_call: TRBV24-1
d_call: .
clone_size: .
cdr3_nt: TGTGCCACCAGTGATCCCGGTAGGGAAGAGACCCAGTACTTC
cdr3_aa: CATSDPGREETQYF

j_call: TRBJ1-1
v_call: TRBV27
d_call: .
clone_size: few
cdr3_nt: TGTGCCAGCAGATCTTATGAGAGTTTGGGGAACACTGAAGCTTTCTTT
cdr3_aa: CASRSYESLGNTEAFF

j_call: TRBJ2-1
v_call: TRBV18
d_call: TRBD2
clone_size: .
cdr3_nt: TGTGCCAGCTCACCACCTTCCGGGGCTAGCGGGAGTTATGAGCAGTTCTTC
cdr3_aa: CASSPPSGASGSYEQFF

j_call: TRBJ1-4
v_call: TRBV15
d_call: .
clone_size: .
cdr3_nt: TGTGCCACCAGCATAGCAGGACGGAGTAATGAAAAACTGTTTTTT
cdr3_aa: CATSIAGRSNEKLFF

j_call: TRBJ1-2
v_call: TRBV19
d_call: .
clone_size: .
cdr3_nt: TGTGCCAGTACCTCGACAGGACTCGCGCTGGGGGGCTACACCTTC
cdr3_aa: CASTSTGLALGGYTF

j_call: TRBJ1-5
v_call: TRBV19
d_call: .
clone_size: once
cdr3_nt: TGTGCCAGTAGTATACAAACAGGGCGCAATCAGCCCCAGCATTTT
cdr3_aa: CASSIQTGRNQPQHF

j_call: TRBJ2-2
v_call: TRBV29-1
d_call: TRBD1
clone_size: .
cdr3_nt: TGCAGCTCACGGGCGGACAGGGACACCGGGGAGCTGTTTTTT
cdr3_aa: CSSRADRDTGELFF

j_call: TRBJ1-2
v_call: TRBV27
d_call: .
clone_size: .
cdr3_nt: TGTGCCAGCAGCCTGGACCGGGCCTATGGCTACACCTTC
cdr3_aa: CASSLDRAYGYTF

j_call: TRBJ1-5
v_call: TRBV6-5
d_call: .
clone_size: .
cdr3_nt: TGTGCCAGCAAAGTAGATTATAGCAATCAGCCCCAGCATTTT
cdr3_aa: CASKVDYSNQPQHF

j_call: TRBJ1-4
v_call: TRBV3-1/TRBV3-2
d_call: .
clone_size: .
cdr3_nt: TGTGCCAGCAGCCCAGCAGGGTATGAAAAACTGTTTTTT
cdr3_aa: CASSPAGYEKLFF

j_call: TRBJ2-2
v_call: TRBV9
d_call: TRBD2
clone_size: .
cdr3_nt: TGTGCCAGCAGCGTCCGGCGGGGGGGCGGTCCGAACACCGGGGAGCTGTTTTTT
cdr3_aa: CASSVRRGGGPNTGELFF

j_call: TRBJ2-6
v_call: TRBV14
d_call: TRBD2
clone_size: .
cdr3_nt: TGTGCCAGCAGCCAAGTGTTGTTTTGGGGGGGAGCTGGGGCCAACGTCCTGACTTTC
cdr3_aa: CASSQVLFWGGAGANVLTF

j_call: TRBJ2-7
v_call: TRBV3-1/TRBV3-2
d_call: .
clone_size: .
cdr3_nt: TGTGCCAGCAGCTCCCCTCAGAAGGGACGGGACTACGAGCAGTACTTC
cdr3_aa: CASSSPQKGRDYEQYF

j_call: TRBJ2-7
v_call: TRBV18
d_call: TRBD2
clone_size: .
cdr3_nt: TGTGCCAGCTCACCACGTGGGACTACCTCCTACGAGCAGTACTTC
cdr3_aa: CASSPRGTTSYEQYF

j_call: TRBJ1-2
v_call: TRBV18
d_call: .
clone_size: once
cdr3_nt: TGTGCCAGCTCACCCTCCTTACAGCCGGATTATGGCTACACCTTC
cdr3_aa: CASSPSLQPDYGYTF

j_call: TRBJ1-1
v_call: TRBV7-3
d_call: TRBD1
clone_size: few
cdr3_nt: TGTGCCACGTCGCGGGGACAGGGGAACAATGAAGCTTTCTTT
cdr3_aa: CATSRGQGNNEAFF

j_call: TRBJ1-2
v_call: TRBV16
d_call: TRBD1
clone_size: .
cdr3_nt: TGTGCCAGCAGCCAATCTGGACAGGGGATTTATGGCTACACCTTC
cdr3_aa: CASSQSGQGIYGYTF

j_call: TRBJ1-5
v_call: TRBV5-1
d_call: .
clone_size: .
cdr3_nt: TGCGCCAGCAGCTTAACACCATATAGCAATCAGCCCCAGCATTTT
cdr3_aa: CASSLTPYSNQPQHF

j_call: TRBJ2-4
v_call: TRBV19
d_call: TRBD1
clone_size: once
cdr3_nt: TGTGCCAGTAGTGTAATAACACAGGGGGCCAAAAACATTCAGTACTTC
cdr3_aa: CASSVITQGAKNIQYF

j_call: TRBJ1-2
v_call: TRBV19
d_call: .
clone_size: .
cdr3_nt: TGTGCCAGTAAAGATCCCGGAAGGGGCTATGGCTACACCTTC
cdr3_aa: CASKDPGRGYGYTF

j_call: TRBJ1-4
v_call: TRBV25-1
d_call: TRBD1
clone_size: .
cdr3_nt: TGTGCCAGCAGGGGACAGGGAAGGTTGGGGGGAAAACTGTTTTTT
cdr3_aa: CASRGQGRLGGKLFF

j_call: TRBJ1-1
v_call: TRBV27
d_call: TRBD1
clone_size: .
cdr3_nt: TGTGCCAGCAGTTATCCGAAGACCGGACAGGGGGCGTTTTACACTGAAGCTTTCTTT
cdr3_aa: CASSYPKTGQGAFYTEAFF

j_call: TRBJ1-1
v_call: TRBV19
d_call: .
clone_size: .
cdr3_nt: TGTGCCAGTATCGGGGGCTCTGAAGCTTTCTTT
cdr3_aa: CASIGGSEAFF

j_call: TRBJ2-5
v_call: TRBV19
d_call: TRBD1
clone_size: .
cdr3_nt: TGTGCCAGTAGTGCCGGAAGACAGGGGGCAGGGGAGACCCAGTACTTC
cdr3_aa: CASSAGRQGAGETQYF

j_call: TRBJ2-3
v_call: TRBV5-1
d_call: TRBD1
clone_size: .
cdr3_nt: TGCGCCAGCAGCTCCGGGACAGGGGTCCCAGATACGCAGTATTTT
cdr3_aa: CASSSGTGVPDTQYF

j_call: TRBJ2-3
v_call: TRBV11-3
d_call: .
clone_size: .
cdr3_nt: TGTGCCAGCAGCCCCAGGAGGTCCACAGATACGCAGTATTTT
cdr3_aa: CASSPRRSTDTQYF

j_call: TRBJ2-1
v_call: TRBV29-1
d_call: TRBD2
clone_size: .
cdr3_nt: TGCAGCGGTGGGCCTCTTAAGCGGGGCTCCTACAATGAGCAGTTCTTC
cdr3_aa: CSGGPLKRGSYNEQFF

j_call: TRBJ1-5
v_call: TRBV9
d_call: .
clone_size: .
cdr3_nt: TGTGCCAGCAGCGTGGGCGAGAGCAATCAGCCCCAGCATTTT
cdr3_aa: CASSVGESNQPQHF

j_call: TRBJ1-1
v_call: TRBV7-2
d_call: .
clone_size: .
cdr3_nt: TGTGCCAGCAGCTTAGTCCCTTTAGGGAGGCACACTGAAGCTTTCTTT
cdr3_aa: CASSLVPLGRHTEAFF

j_call: TRBJ2-7
v_call: TRBV15
d_call: TRBD2
clone_size: .
cdr3_nt: TGTGCCACCAGCAGGGCTAGGGCTAGCGGGGAACAGTACTTC
cdr3_aa: CATSRARASGEQYF

j_call: TRBJ2-3
v_call: TRBV18
d_call: TRBD2
clone_size: .
cdr3_nt: TGTGCCAGCTCCCCGGGACTAGCGGGGGGCCAGCCAGATACGCAGTATTTT
cdr3_aa: CASSPGLAGGQPDTQYF

j_call: TRBJ1-1
v_call: TRBV7-8
d_call: .
clone_size: few
cdr3_nt: TGTGCCAGCAGCGTTCCCGGGCCTACTGAAGCTTTCTTT
cdr3_aa: CASSVPGPTEAFF

j_call: TRBJ1-5
v_call: TRBV6-2/TRBV6-3
d_call: .
clone_size: .
cdr3_nt: TGTGCCAGCAGTTACTCCGGACAATATAGCAATCAGCCCCAGCATTTT
cdr3_aa: CASSYSGQYSNQPQHF

j_call: TRBJ2-7
v_call: TRBV14
d_call: .
clone_size: .
cdr3_nt: TGTGCCAGCAGCTGGGACTTGAGGTCCAGCGAGCAGTACTTC
cdr3_aa: CASSWDLRSSEQYF

j_call: TRBJ1-1
v_call: TRBV10-1
d_call: .
clone_size: .
cdr3_nt: TGCGCCAGCAGTGAGAATGGGCAGGGGTCCACTGAAGCTTTCTTT
cdr3_aa: CASSENGQGSTEAFF

j_call: TRBJ1-4
v_call: TRBV19
d_call: .
clone_size: .
cdr3_nt: TGTGCCAGTAGACTCCTCTCGAGCGAAAAACTGTTTTTT
cdr3_aa: CASRLLSSEKLFF

j_call: TRBJ1-2
v_call: TRBV7-9
d_call: .
clone_size: .
cdr3_nt: TGTGCCAGCAGCTTAGGGACGTCAGCTAACTATGGCTACACCTTC
cdr3_aa: CASSLGTSANYGYTF

j_call: TRBJ2-7
v_call: TRBV24-1
d_call: TRBD1
clone_size: .
cdr3_nt: TGTGCCACCAGCTCGGGACAGAACCCCTACGAGCAGTACTTC
cdr3_aa: CATSSGQNPYEQYF

j_call: TRBJ1-6
v_call: TRBV4-1
d_call: .
clone_size: .
cdr3_nt: TGCGCCAGCAGCCATAAGACAGCCCGAGGATACTCACCCCTCCACTTT
cdr3_aa: CASSHKTARGYSPLHF